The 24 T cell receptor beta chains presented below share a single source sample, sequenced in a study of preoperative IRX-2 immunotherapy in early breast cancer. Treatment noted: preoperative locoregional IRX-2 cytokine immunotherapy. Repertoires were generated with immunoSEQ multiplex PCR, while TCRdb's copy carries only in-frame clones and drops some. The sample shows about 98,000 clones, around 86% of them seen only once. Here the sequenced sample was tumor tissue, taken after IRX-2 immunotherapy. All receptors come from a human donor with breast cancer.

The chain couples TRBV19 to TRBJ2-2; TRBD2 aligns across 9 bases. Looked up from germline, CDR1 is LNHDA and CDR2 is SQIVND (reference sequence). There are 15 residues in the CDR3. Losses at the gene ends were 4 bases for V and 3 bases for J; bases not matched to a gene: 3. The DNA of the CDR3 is TGTGCCAGTAGTACCCGACTAGCGGACACCGGGGAGCTGTTTTTT. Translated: CASSTRLADTGELFF.

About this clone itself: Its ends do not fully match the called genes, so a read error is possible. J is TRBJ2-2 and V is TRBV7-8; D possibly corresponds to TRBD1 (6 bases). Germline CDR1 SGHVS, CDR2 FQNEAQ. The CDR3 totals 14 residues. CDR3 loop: CASSPGQNTRELFF. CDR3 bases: TGTGCCAGCAGCCCAGGACAGAACACCAGGGAGCTGTTTTTT.

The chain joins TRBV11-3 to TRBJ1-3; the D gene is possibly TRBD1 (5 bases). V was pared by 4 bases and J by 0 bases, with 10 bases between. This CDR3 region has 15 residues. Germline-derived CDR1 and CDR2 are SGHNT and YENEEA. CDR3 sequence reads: CASSSQGSSGNTIYF. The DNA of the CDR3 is TGTGCCAGCAGCTCGCAGGGCAGCTCTGGAAACACCATATATTTT. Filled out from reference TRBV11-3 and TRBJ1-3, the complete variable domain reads EAGVVQSPRYKIIEKKQPVAFWCNPISGHNTLYWYLQNLGQGPELLIRYENEEAVDDSQLPKDRFSAERLKGVDSTLKIQPAELGDSAVYLCASSSQGSSGNTIYFGEGSWLTVV.

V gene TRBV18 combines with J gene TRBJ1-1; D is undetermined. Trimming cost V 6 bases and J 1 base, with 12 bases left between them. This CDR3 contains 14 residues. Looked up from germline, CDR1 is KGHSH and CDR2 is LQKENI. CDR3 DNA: TGTGCCAGCTCCCTGTCGGGAGGGAACACTGAAGCTTTCTTT. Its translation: CASSLSGGNTEAFF.

CDR3 in DNA: TGTGCCAGCAGTCCTGGACAGTTCTCTGGAAACACCATATATTTT. This translates into CASSPGQFSGNTIYF. The chain joins TRBV6-8 to TRBJ1-3; a weak D match, TRBD1 (6 bases). V lost 5 bases and J lost 0, with 11 bases in between. Per the germline V gene, CDR1 is MNHGY and CDR2 is SAAAGT. The CDR3 has 15 amino acids.

CDR3 nucleotide sequence: TGTGCCACCAGCTCCTACTCGGGGGGCGGGGAGCTGTTTTTT. Amino acids: CATSSYSGGGELFF. This sequence joins TRBV15 and TRBJ2-2; 7 bases match TRBD2. This CDR3 has 14 amino acids. The germline V gene encodes CDR1 LNHNV and CDR2 YYDKDF (reference sequence). Germline trimming cut 5 bases from V and 7 bases from J; bases unmatched to any gene: 7.

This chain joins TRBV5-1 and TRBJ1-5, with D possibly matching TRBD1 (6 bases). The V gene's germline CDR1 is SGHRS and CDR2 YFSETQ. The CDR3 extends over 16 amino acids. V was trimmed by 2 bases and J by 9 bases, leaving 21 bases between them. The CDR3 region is CASSFGPGQQRGPQHF. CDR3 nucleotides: TGCGCCAGCAGCTTCGGCCCGGGACAACAACGGGGGCCCCAGCATTTT.

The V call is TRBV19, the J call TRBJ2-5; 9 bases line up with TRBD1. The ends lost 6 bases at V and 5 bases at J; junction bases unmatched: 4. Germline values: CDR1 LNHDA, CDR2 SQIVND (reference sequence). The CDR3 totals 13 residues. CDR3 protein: CASRGTGRETQYF. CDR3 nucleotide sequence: TGTGCCAGTAGGGGGACAGGGCGGGAGACCCAGTACTTC.

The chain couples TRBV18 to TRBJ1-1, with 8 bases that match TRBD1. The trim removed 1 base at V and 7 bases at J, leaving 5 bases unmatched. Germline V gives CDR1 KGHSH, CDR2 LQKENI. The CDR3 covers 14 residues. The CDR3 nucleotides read TGTGCCAGCTCACCACGGGGACAGGCCGGTGAAGCTTTCTTT. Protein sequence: CASSPRGQAGEAFF.

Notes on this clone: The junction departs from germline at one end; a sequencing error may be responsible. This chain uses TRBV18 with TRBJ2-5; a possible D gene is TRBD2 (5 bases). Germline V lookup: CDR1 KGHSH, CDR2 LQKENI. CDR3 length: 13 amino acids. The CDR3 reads CASSSDEGEAQYF. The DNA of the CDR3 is TGTGCCAGCTCATCCGACGAGGGAGAGGCCCAGTACTTC.

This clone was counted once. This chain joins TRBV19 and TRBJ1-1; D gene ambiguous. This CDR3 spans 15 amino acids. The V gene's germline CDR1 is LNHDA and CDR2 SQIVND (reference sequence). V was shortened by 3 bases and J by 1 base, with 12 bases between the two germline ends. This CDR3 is CASSIRVEGNTEAFF. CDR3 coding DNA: TGTGCCAGTAGTATCCGGGTGGAGGGGAACACTGAAGCTTTCTTT.

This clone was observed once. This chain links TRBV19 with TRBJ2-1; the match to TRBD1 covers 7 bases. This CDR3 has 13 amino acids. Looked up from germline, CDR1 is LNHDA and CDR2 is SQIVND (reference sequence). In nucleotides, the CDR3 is TGTGCTGGGGACAGCAGGTGGTTGGGTGAGCAGTTCTTC. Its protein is CAGDSRWLGEQFF.

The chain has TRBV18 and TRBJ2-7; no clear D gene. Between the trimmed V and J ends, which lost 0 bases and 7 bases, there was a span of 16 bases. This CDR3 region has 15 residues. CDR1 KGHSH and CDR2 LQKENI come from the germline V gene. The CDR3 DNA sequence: TGTGCCAGCTCACCACCGTCCGGACCCGCGCGGGAGCAGTACTTC. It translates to CASSPPSGPAREQYF. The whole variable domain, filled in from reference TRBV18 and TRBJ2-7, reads NAGVMQNPRHLVRRRGQEARLRCSPMKGHSHVYWYRQLPEEGLKFMVYLQKENIIDESGMPKERFSAEFPKEGPSILRIQQVVRGDSAAYFCASSPPSGPAREQYFGPGTRLTVT.

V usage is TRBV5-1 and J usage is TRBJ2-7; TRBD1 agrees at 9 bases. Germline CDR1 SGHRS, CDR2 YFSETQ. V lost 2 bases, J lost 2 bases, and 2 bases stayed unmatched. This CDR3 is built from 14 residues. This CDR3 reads CASSLRQGAYEQYF. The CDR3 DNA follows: TGCGCCAGCAGCTTACGACAGGGGGCCTACGAGCAGTACTTC.

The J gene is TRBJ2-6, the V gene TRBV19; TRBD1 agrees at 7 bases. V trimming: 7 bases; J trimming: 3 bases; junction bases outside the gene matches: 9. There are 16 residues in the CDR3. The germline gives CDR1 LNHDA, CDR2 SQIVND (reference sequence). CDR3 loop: CASTGTVSFGANVLTF. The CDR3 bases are TGTGCCAGTACAGGGACAGTTTCCTTTGGGGCCAACGTCCTGACTTTC.

The chain's CDR3 is CASSRDPRGGNTIYF. CDR3 bases: TGTGCCAGCAGTCGGGATCCTCGAGGTGGAAACACCATATATTTT. This chain connects TRBV6-9 to TRBJ1-3; D call uncertain. Germline CDR1 reads MNHGY; CDR2 reads SVAAGI. V was trimmed by 5 bases and J by 3 bases, leaving 14 bases between them. The CDR3 is 15 amino acids.

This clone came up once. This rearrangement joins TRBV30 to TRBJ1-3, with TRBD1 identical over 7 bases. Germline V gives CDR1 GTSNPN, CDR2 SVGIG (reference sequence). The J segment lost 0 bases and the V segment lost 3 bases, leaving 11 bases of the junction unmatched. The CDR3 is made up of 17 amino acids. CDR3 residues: CAWSRDSSLYSGNTIYF. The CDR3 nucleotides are TGTGCCTGGAGCAGGGACAGCTCCCTATACTCTGGAAACACCATATATTTT.

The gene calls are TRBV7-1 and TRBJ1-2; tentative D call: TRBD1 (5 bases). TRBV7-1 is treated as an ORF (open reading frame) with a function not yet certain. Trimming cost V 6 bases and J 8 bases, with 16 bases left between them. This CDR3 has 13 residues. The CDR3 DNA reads TGTGCCAGCAGTCTAGGGGAGTCTCGGGGCTACACCTTC. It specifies CASSLGESRGYTF.

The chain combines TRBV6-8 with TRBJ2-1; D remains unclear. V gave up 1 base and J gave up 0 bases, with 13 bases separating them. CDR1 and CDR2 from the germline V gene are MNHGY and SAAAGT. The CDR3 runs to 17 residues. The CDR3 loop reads CASSYLADFSSYNEQFF. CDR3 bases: TGTGCCAGCAGTTACTTGGCGGATTTTAGCTCCTACAATGAGCAGTTCTTC.

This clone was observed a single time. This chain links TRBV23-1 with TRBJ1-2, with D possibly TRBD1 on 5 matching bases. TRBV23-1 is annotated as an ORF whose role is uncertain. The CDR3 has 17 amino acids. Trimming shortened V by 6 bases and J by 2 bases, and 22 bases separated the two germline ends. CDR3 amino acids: CASSLKPARGINYGYTF. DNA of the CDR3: TGCGCCAGCAGCCTGAAGCCCGCCCGGGGGATAAACTATGGCTACACCTTC.

The CDR3 protein is CASNNPSTDTQYF. Written as DNA, the CDR3 is TGTGCCAGCAATAACCCTAGCACAGATACGCAGTATTTT. This chain uses TRBV6-8 with TRBJ2-3, with no clear D. Trimming shortened V by 7 bases and J by 0 bases, and 8 bases separated the two germline ends. This CDR3 spans 13 amino acids. Germline V gene data show CDR1 as MNHGY and CDR2 as SAAAGT.

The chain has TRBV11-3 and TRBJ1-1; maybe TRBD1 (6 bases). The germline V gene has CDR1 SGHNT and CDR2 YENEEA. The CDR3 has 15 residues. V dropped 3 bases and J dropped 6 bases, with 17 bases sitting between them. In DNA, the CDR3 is TGTGCCAGCAGCTTGTTTGGATCGACAGGCTCTGAAGCTTTCTTT. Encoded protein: CASSLFGSTGSEAFF.

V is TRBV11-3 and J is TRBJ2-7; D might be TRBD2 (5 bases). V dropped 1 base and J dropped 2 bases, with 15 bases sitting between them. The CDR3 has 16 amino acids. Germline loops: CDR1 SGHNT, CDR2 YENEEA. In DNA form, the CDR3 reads TGTGCCAGCAGCTTAGGGCCCTCCGGGATCCCCTACGAGCAGTACTTC. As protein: CASSLGPSGIPYEQYF.

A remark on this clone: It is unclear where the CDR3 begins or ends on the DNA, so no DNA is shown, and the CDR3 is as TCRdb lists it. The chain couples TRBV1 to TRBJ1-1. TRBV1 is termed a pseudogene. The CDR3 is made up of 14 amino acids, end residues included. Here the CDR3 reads CASSQVGGGTEAFF.